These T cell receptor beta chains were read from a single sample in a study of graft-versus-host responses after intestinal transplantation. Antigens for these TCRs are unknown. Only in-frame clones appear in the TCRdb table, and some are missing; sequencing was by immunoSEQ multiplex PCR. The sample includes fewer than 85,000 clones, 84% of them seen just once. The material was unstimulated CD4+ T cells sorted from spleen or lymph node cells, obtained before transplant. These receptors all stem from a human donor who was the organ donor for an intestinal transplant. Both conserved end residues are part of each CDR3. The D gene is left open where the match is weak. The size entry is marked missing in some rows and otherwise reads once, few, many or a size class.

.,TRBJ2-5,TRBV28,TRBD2,TGTGCCAGCGCTTGGGGGGGAGAGACCCAGTACTTC,CASAWGGETQYF
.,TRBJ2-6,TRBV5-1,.,TGCGCCAGCAGCTTGGGGCAGTCTGGGGCCAACGTCCTGACTTTC,CASSLGQSGANVLTF
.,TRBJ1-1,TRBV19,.,TGTGCCAGTAGCCGGGGTGGGGGCCCCACTGAAGCTTTCTTT,CASSRGGGPTEAFF
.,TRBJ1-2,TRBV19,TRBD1,TGTGCCAGTAGTATGGCGGGGACAGGGATGTCTGCCTATGGCTACACCTTC,CASSMAGTGMSAYGYTF
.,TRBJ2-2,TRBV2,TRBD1,TGTGCCAGCAGAGAGGACAGGGGGCACACCGGGGAGCTGTTTTTT,CASREDRGHTGELFF
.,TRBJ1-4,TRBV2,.,TGTGCCAGCAGGGGAGGACTTAATGAAAAACTGTTTTTT,CASRGGLNEKLFF
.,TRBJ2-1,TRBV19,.,TGTGCCAGTAGTATAGAGGAGCCGACCCACTACAATGAGCAGTTCTTC,CASSIEEPTHYNEQFF
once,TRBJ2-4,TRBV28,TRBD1,TGTGCCAGCACCGAGACAGGGCTAGCCAAAAACATTCAGTACTTC,CASTETGLAKNIQYF
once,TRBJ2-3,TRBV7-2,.,TGTGCCAGCAGCTTTTTCCAGGGCACAGATACGCAGTATTTT,CASSFFQGTDTQYF
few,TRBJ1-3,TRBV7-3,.,TGTGCCAGCAGGTCGGAGAGCTCTGGAAACACCATATATTTT,CASRSESSGNTIYF
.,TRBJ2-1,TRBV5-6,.,TGTGCCAGCAGCTCACTTCAGGCTAGCTCCCTCTCCTACAATGAGCAGTTCTTC,CASSSLQASSLSYNEQFF
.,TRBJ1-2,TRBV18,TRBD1,TGTGCCAGCTCACCGGGGACAGGGGATAACTATGGCTACACCTTC,CASSPGTGDNYGYTF
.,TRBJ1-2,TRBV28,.,TGTGCCAGCAGGGTGACAGGTTCGAATGGCTACACCTTC,CASRVTGSNGYTF
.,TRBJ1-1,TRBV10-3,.,TGTGCCATCAGTGAGTCGCAAGACAGGGCTTTCTTT,CAISESQDRAFF
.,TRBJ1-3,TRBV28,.,TGTGCCAGCAGTCGACAGAGCTCTGGAAACACCATATATTTT,CASSRQSSGNTIYF
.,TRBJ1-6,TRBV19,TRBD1,TGTGCCAGTAGAGGACAGGGGGATTCACCCCTCCACTTT,CASRGQGDSPLHF
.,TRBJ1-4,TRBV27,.,TGTGCCAGCAGTTATATAGGAACAGGGCAAGAAGAAAAACTGTTTTTT,CASSYIGTGQEEKLFF
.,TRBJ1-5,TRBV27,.,TGTGCCGGGTATGGATGGGGCTGGAATCAGCCCCAGCATTTT,CAGYGWGWNQPQHF
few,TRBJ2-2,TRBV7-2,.,TGTGCCAGCACCTGGCTGAACACCGGGGAGCTGTTTTTT,CASTWLNTGELFF
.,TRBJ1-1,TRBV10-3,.,TGTGCCATCAGTGGACAGGACACTGAAGCTTTCTTT,CAISGQDTEAFF
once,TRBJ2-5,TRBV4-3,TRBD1,TGCGCCAGCAGCCAGATTCGCTCAGGGGGCCTAGAGACCCAGTACTTC,CASSQIRSGGLETQYF
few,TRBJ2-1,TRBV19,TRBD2,TGTGCCAGTAGTGTCTTCCGGGGGGGCTCGACCTGGCAGTTCTTC,CASSVFRGGSTWQFF
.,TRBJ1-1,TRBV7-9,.,TGTGCCAGCAGCTCTGGCAGTGAAGCTTTCTTT,CASSSGSEAFF
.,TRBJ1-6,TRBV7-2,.,TGTGCCAGCATCTCCTGGGGAGAGAATTCACCCCTCCACTTT,CASISWGENSPLHF
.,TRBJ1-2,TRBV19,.,TGTGCCAGTAGGGAGCTATTCTATGGCTACACCTTC,CASRELFYGYTF
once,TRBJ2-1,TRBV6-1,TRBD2,TGTGCCAGCAGTGATATGGCTAGCGGTTCCTACAATGAGCAGTTCTTC,CASSDMASGSYNEQFF
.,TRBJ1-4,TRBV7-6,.,TGTGCCAGCAGCTTACAGGGCTCTGGTGAAAAACTGTTTTTT,CASSLQGSGEKLFF
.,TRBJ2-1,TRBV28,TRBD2,TGTGCCAGCACGAAGCGGGGGGCCTACAATGAGCAGTTCTTC,CASTKRGAYNEQFF
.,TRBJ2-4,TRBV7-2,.,TGTGCCAGCAGCTTTTTTGAGTCAGGGCAAAACATTCAGTACTTC,CASSFFESGQNIQYF
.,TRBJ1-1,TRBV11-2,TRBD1,TGTGCCAGCAGCTTAGATCGAACAGGGGGCGGAACTGAAGCTTTCTTT,CASSLDRTGGGTEAFF
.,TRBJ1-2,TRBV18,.,TGTGCCAGCTCTCCCCCGGGGGATGGCTACACCTTC,CASSPPGDGYTF
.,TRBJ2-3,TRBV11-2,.,TGTGCCAGCAGCTTAATTCGTGGGGGGAGAGGTACAGATACGCAGTATTTT,CASSLIRGGRGTDTQYF
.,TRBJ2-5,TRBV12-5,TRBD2,TGTGCTAGTGGTTCCACGGGGGGACTAGCGGATCAAGAGACCCAGTACTTC,CASGSTGGLADQETQYF
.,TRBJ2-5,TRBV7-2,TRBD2,TGTGCCAGCAGCTCGGGGCCCCCTAGCGGTCCTGAGACCCAGTACTTC,CASSSGPPSGPETQYF
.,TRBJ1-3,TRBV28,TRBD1,TGTGCCAGCAATCCACCAGGGGGCTCTGGAAACACCATATATTTT,CASNPPGGSGNTIYF
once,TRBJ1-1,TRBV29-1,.,TGCAGCGTTGCCCCGGGGAGTGAAGCTTTCTTT,CSVAPGSEAFF
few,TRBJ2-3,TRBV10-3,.,TGTGCCATCAGTGAGTCGAGAGTAGCAGATACGCAGTATTTT,CAISESRVADTQYF
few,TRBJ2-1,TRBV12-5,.,TGTGCTAGTGGTTTGGGGGGGGATGAGCAGTTCTTC,CASGLGGDEQFF
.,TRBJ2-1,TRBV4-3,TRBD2,TGCGCCAGCAGCCAAGATCCCCTAGCGGGGTATTTTGATGAGCAGTTCTTC,CASSQDPLAGYFDEQFF
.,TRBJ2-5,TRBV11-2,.,TGTGCCAGCAGCTTATCGCGGGTAGAGACCCAGTACTTC,CASSLSRVETQYF
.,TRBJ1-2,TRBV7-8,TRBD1,TGTGCCAGCAGCTTAGGAGGGGGCGATGGCTACACCTTC,CASSLGGGDGYTF
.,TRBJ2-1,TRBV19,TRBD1,TGTGCCAGTAGGATTCCGGGACAGAAGGATGAGCAGTTCTTC,CASRIPGQKDEQFF
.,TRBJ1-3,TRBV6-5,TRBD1,TGTGCCAGCAGGACTAACAGGGGGCTAGGAAACACCATATATTTT,CASRTNRGLGNTIYF
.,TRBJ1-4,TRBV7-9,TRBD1,TGTGCCAGCAGCTTAAGAATCGACAGGGGGATTAAAACTAATGAAAAACTGTTTTTT,CASSLRIDRGIKTNEKLFF
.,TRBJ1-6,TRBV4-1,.,TGCGCCAGCAGCCAAGATCGGGAACCGAGTAATTCACCCCTCCACTTT,CASSQDREPSNSPLHF
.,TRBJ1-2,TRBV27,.,TGTGCCAGCAGTCCCCCGGGGGTGTCCTATGGCTACACCTTC,CASSPPGVSYGYTF
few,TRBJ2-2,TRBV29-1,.,TGCAGCGCCCATCGAAACGGGGAAAGAACCGGGGAGCTGTTTTTT,CSAHRNGERTGELFF
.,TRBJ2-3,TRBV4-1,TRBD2,TGCGCCAGCAGCCAAGATCGGCTAGCGGGGGGCACAGATACGCAGTATTTT,CASSQDRLAGGTDTQYF
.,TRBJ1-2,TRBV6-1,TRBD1,TGTGCCAGCAGTGCCTACAGGGGCGGCTACACCTTC,CASSAYRGGYTF
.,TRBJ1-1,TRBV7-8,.,TGTGCCAGCAGCAGACAGGAATTGAACACTGAAGCTTTCTTT,CASSRQELNTEAFF
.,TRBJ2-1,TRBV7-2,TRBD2,TGTGCCAGCAGCTTAATCTCGCGGGGGGGCTACAATGAGCAGTTCTTC,CASSLISRGGYNEQFF
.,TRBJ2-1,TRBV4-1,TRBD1,TGCGCCAGCAGCCAGGGGAGGACAGGGAAGGGCTACAATGAGCAGTTCTTC,CASSQGRTGKGYNEQFF
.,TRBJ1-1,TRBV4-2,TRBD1,TGTGCCAGCAGCCAAGGATATAAGAAAGGGACAGGGGGCTACGGCACTGAAGCTTTCTTT,CASSQGYKKGTGGYGTEAFF
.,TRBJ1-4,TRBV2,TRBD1,TGTGCCAGCAGTGACCGCTTGGGACAGTCCCTGGGGAAACTGTTTTTT,CASSDRLGQSLGKLFF
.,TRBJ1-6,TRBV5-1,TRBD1,TGCGCCACTTTGGGGACAGGGGTTTTACCCCTCCACTTT,CATLGTGVLPLHF
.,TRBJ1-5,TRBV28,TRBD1,TGTGCCACGGACAGGACGAACAATCAGCCCCAGCATTTT,CATDRTNNQPQHF
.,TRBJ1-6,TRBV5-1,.,TGCGCCAGCAGCCTCATCTCGGGACTGGGTTCACCCCTCCACTTT,CASSLISGLGSPLHF
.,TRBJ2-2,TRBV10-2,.,TGCGCCAGCAGTGATTGGGGGGACACCGGGGAGCTGTTTTTT,CASSDWGDTGELFF
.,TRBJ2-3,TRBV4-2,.,TGTGCCAGCAGCCAGGGTCGAGCGGGGACAACAGATACGCAGTATTTT,CASSQGRAGTTDTQYF